Sequencing of this TCR beta chain was carried out in a study of T cells in Graves' hyperthyroidism and ophthalmopathy. This clonotype was counted many times. TCR beta CDR3 regions were amplified from RNA. Researchers ran a first-round RT-PCR on the TCR CDR3 using the HTBI primer set. MiXCR, run by TCRdb on the multiplex PCR reads, gives a single entry per CDR3 protein. In the table there are 490,000 or so distinct CDR3 sequences, about 22% of which are singletons. With duration under 3 months, ophthalmopathy was active: Clinical Activity Score at least 3, NOSPECS at least 4. Diagnoses used clinical symptoms, serum thyroxine and TRAb, thyroid ultrasound and orbital computed tomography. This CDR3 spans 13 amino acids. Trimming shortened V by 4 bases and J by 5 bases, and 8 bases separated the two germline ends. Germline CDR1 SGHTA, CDR2 FQGNSA.

This receptor was taken from a woman aged 70-85 years with Graves' ophthalmopathy. Sequencing was done on a sample of blood. This chain connects TRBV7-2 to TRBJ2-2; no definite D call. CDR3 sequence: CASSYYLTGELFF. CDR3 sequence (DNA): TGTGCCAGCAGCTACTACTTAACCGGGGAGCTGTTTTTT.